Described below is a single T cell receptor (beta chain) sequence and its context. In germline, CDR1 is SNHLY, CDR2 FYNNEI. The CDR3 runs to 13 residues. The ends were cut back, 8 bases at V and 2 bases at J, with 13 bases in the middle. The data originate from a study of cytomegalovirus exposure and HLA in healthy donors. Primers for the PCR totalled 60 Vbeta and 13 Jbeta. Under the authors' procedure: Roughly 80 million unique TCR beta chains, 10 million to 14 million shared, were counted in a later analysis. Method: immunoSEQ multiplex PCR; TCRdb's copy keeps in-frame clones and lacks some. Clone size and the V and J calls come from that table; the DNA yielded D and trimming. The sample has some 150,000 clones; 65% to 85% are singletons.

The clonotype originates from a man aged 45-60 years in good health and CMV-seronegative. The V and J genes are TRBV2 and TRBJ2-7; D possibly corresponds to TRBD1 (6 bases). The source material was PBMCs. The chain's CDR3 is CASAWDTTYEQYF. CDR3 DNA: TGTGCCAGCGCCTGGGACACCACCTACGAGCAGTACTTC.